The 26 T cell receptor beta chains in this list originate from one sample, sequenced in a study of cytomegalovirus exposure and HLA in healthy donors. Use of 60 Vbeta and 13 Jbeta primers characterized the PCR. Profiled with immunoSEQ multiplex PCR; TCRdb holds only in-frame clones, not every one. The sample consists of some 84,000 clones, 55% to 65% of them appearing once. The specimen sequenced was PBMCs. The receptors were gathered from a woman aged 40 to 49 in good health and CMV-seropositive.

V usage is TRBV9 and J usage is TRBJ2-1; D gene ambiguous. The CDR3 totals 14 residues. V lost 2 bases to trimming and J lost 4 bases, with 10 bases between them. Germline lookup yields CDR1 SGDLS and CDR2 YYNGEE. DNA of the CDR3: TGTGCCAGCAGCGTGGATCAAGCGTACAATGAGCAGTTCTTC. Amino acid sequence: CASSVDQAYNEQFF.

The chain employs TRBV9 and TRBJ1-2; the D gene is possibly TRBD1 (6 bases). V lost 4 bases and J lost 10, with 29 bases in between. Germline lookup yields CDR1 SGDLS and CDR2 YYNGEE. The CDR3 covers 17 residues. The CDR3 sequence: CASSKAGTTLRTVAYTF. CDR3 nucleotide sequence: TGTGCCAGCAGCAAAGCCGGGACAACGCTCCGTACGGTCGCCTACACCTTC. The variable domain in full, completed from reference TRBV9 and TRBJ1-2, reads DSGVTQTPKHLITATGQRVTLRCSPRSGDLSVYWYQQSLDQGLQFLIQYYNGEERAKGNILERFSAQQFPDLHSELNLSSLELGDSALYFCASSKAGTTLRTVAYTFGSGTRLTVV.

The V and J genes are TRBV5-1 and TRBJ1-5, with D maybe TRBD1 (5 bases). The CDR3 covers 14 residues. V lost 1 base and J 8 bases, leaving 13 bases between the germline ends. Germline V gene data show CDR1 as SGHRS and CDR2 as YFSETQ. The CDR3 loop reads CASSLIPGEEPQHF. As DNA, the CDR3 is TGCGCCAGCAGCTTGATCCCGGGGGAAGAGCCCCAGCATTTT.

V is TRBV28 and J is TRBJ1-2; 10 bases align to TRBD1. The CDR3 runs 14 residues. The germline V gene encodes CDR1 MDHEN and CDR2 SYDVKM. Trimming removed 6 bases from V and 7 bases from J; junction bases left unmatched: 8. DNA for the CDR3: TGTGCCAGCAGCACCGGGACAGGGGTTGGTGGCTACACCTTC. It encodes CASSTGTGVGGYTF.

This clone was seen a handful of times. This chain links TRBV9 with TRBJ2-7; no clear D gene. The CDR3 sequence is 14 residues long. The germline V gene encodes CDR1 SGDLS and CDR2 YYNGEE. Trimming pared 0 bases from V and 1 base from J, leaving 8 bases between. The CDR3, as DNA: TGTGCCAGCAGCGTAGGTCCGGAGTCCTACGAGCAGTACTTC. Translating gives CASSVGPESYEQYF.

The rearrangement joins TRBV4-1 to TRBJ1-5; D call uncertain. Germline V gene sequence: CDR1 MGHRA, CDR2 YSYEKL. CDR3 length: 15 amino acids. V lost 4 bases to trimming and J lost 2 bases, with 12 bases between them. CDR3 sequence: CASSLAGFGNQPQHF. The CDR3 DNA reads TGCGCCAGCAGCCTGGCGGGGTTTGGCAATCAGCCCCAGCATTTT.

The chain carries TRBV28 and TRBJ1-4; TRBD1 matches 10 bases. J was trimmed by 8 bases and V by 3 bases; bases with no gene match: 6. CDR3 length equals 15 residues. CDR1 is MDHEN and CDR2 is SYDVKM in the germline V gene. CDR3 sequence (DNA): TGTGCCAGCAGTTTGGCGGGGACAGGGGCCGAAAAACTGTTTTTT. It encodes CASSLAGTGAEKLFF.

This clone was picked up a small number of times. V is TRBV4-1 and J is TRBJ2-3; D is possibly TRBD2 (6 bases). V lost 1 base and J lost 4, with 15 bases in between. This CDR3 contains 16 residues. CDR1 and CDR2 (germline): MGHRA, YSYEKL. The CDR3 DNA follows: TGCGCCAGCAGCCAAGCTAGCGTAAGGGCCCCAGATACGCAGTATTTT. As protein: CASSQASVRAPDTQYF.

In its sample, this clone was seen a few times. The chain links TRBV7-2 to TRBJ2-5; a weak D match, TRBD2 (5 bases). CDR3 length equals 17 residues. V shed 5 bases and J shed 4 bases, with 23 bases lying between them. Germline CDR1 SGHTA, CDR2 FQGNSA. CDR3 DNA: TGTGCCAGCAGCCTCCTCGGCAGCCTCTACGAGGGAGAGACCCAGTACTTC. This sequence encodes CASSLLGSLYEGETQYF.

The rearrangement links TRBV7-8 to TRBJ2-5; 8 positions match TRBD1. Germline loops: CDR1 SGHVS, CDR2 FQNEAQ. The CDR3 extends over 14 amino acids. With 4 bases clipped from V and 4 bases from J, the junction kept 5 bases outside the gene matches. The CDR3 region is CASSSWTGLETQYF. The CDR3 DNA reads TGTGCCAGCAGCTCCTGGACAGGGTTAGAGACCCAGTACTTC. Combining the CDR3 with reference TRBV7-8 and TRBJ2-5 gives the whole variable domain GAGVSQSPRYKVAKRGQDVALRCDPISGHVSLFWYQQALGQGPEFLTYFQNEAQLDKSGLPSDRFFAERPEGSVSTLKIQRTQQEDSAVYLCASSSWTGLETQYFGPGTRLLVL.

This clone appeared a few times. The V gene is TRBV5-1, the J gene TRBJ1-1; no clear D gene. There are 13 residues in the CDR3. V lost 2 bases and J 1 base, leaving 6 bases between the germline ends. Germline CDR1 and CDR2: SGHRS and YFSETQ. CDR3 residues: CASSLSRNTEAFF. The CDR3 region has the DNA TGCGCCAGCAGCTTATCGCGGAACACTGAAGCTTTCTTT.

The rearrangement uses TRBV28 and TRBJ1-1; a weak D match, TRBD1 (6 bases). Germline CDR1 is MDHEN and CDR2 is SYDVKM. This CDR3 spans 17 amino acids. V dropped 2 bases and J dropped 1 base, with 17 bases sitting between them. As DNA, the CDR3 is TGTGCCAGCAGTTTACTGTTTCGGGGGGGGGCGAACACTGAAGCTTTCTTT. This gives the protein CASSLLFRGGANTEAFF.

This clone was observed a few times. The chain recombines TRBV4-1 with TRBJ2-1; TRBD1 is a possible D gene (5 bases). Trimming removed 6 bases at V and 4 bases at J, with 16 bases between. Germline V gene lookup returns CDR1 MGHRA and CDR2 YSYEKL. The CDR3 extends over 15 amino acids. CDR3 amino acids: CASRPQVNPYNEQFF. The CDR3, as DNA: TGCGCCAGCAGGCCACAGGTGAATCCTTACAATGAGCAGTTCTTC.

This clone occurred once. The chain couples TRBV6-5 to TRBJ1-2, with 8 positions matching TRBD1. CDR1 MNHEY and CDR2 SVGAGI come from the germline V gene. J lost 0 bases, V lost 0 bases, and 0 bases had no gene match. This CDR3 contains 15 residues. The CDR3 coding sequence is TGTGCCAGCAGTTACTCGACAGGGGCTAACTATGGCTACACCTTC. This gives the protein CASSYSTGANYGYTF.

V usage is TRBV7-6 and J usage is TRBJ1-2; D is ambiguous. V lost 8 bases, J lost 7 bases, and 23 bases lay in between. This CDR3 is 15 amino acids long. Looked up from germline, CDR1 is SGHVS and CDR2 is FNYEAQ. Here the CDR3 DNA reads TGTGCCAGCCACCCGGGGTCCTCGACTTTAGGTGGCTACACCTTC. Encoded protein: CASHPGSSTLGGYTF. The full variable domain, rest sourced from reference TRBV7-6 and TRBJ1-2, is GAGVSQSPRYKVTKRGQDVALRCDPISGHVSLYWYRQALGQGPEFLTYFNYEAQQDKSGLPNDRFSAERPEGSISTLTIQRTEQRDSAMYRCASHPGSSTLGGYTFGSGTRLTVV.

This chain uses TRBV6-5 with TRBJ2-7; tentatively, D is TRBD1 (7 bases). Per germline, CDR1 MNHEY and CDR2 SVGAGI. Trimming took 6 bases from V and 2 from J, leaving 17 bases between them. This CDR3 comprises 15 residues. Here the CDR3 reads CASSAGQPPPYEQYF. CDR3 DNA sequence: TGTGCCAGCAGCGCGGGACAGCCGCCGCCCTACGAGCAGTACTTC.

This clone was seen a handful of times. As DNA, the CDR3 is TGTGCCAGCAGTCTCGGACAGTACTCTGGAAACACCATATATTTT. Translating it yields CASSLGQYSGNTIYF. The V and J genes are TRBV28 and TRBJ1-3, with D tentatively TRBD1 (6 bases). Germline V gives CDR1 MDHEN, CDR2 SYDVKM. Deletions cut 5 bases from V and 0 bases from J, with 11 bases between. The CDR3 has 15 amino acids. Together with reference TRBV28 and TRBJ1-3, the CDR3 gives the full variable domain: DVKVTQSSRYLVKRTGEKVFLECVQDMDHENMFWYRQDPGLGLRLIYFSYDVKMKEKGDIPEGYSVSREKKERFSLILESASTNQTSMYLCASSLGQYSGNTIYFGEGSWLTVV.

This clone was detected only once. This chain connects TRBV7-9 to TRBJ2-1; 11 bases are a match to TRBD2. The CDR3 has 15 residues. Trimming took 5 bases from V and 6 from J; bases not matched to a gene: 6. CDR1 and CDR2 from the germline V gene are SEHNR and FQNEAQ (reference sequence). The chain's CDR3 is CASSPGLAVLNEQFF. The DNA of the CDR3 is TGTGCCAGCAGCCCGGGACTAGCGGTTCTCAATGAGCAGTTCTTC.

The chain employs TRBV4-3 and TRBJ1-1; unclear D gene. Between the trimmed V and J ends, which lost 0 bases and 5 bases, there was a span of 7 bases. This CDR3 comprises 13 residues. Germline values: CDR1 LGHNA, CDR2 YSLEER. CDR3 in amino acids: CASSQEPRTEAFF. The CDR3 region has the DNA TGCGCCAGCAGCCAAGAGCCCCGGACTGAAGCTTTCTTT.

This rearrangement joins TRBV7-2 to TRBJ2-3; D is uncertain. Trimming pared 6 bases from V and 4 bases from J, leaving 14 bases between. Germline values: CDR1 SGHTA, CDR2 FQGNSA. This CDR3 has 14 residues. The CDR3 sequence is CASRPSGVSDTQYF. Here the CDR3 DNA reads TGTGCCAGCAGACCTAGTGGAGTGTCAGATACGCAGTATTTT.

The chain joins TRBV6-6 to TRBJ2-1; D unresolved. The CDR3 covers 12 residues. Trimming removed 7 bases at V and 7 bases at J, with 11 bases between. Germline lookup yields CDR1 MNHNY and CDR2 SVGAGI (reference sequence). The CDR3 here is CASTNSRNEQFF. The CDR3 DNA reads TGTGCCAGCACAAACAGCCGGAATGAGCAGTTCTTC.

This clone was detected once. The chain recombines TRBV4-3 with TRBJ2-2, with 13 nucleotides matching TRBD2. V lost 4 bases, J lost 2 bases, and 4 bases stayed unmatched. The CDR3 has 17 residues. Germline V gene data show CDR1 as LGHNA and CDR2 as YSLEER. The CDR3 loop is CASSPGTSGINTGELFF. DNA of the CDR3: TGCGCCAGCAGCCCCGGGACTAGCGGGATTAACACCGGGGAGCTGTTTTTT.

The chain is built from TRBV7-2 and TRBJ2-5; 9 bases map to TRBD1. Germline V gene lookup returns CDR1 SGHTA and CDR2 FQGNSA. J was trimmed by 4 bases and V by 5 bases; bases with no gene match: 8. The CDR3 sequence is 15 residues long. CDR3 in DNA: TGTGCCAGCAGCCTGGGACAGGGTGTGGGAGAGACCCAGTACTTC. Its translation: CASSLGQGVGETQYF. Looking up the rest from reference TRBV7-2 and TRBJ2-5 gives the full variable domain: GAGVSQSPSNKVTEKGKDVELRCDPISGHTALYWYRQSLGQGLEFLIYFQGNSAPDKSGLPSDRFSAERTGGSVSTLTIQRTQQEDSAVYLCASSLGQGVGETQYFGPGTRLLVL.

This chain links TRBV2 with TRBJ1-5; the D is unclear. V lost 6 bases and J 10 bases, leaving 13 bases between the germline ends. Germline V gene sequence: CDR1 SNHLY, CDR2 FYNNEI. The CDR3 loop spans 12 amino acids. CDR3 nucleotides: TGTGCCAGCAGGGCGGAGGTACGCCCCCAGCATTTT. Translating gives CASRAEVRPQHF.

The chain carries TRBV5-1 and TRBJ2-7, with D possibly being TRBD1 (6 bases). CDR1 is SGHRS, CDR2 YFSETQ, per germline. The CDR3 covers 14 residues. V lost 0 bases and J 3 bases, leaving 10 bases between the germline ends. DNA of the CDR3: TGCGCCAGCAGCTTGGCACTAGGGGGCTACGAGCAGTACTTC. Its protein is CASSLALGGYEQYF.

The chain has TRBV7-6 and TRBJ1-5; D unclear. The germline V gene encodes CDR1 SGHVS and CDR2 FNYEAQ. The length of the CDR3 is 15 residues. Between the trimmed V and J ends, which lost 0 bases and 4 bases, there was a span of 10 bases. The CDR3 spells CASSLASGMNQPQHF. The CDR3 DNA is TGTGCCAGCAGCTTAGCGTCCGGGATGAATCAGCCCCAGCATTTT. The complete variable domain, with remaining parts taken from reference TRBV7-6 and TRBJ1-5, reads GAGVSQSPRYKVTKRGQDVALRCDPISGHVSLYWYRQALGQGPEFLTYFNYEAQQDKSGLPNDRFSAERPEGSISTLTIQRTEQRDSAMYRCASSLASGMNQPQHFGDGTRLSIL.